Each of the 23 T cell receptor beta chains below was sequenced from the same sample in a study of T cell changes during pregnancy in multiple sclerosis. The protocol was immunoSEQ multiplex PCR, while the TCRdb copy is restricted to in-frame clones and leaves out a portion. The sample has just over 30,000 clones, approximately 88% seen once; the top ten hold roughly 10%. Sample: CD8+ T cells from peripheral blood mononuclear cells, taken in the first trimester of pregnancy. All receptors come from a female donor with multiple sclerosis, enrolled in a pregnancy study.

This chain connects TRBV28 to TRBJ2-3, with 7 bases identical to TRBD1. This CDR3 is 14 amino acids long. CDR1 MDHEN and CDR2 SYDVKM come from the germline V gene. J gave up 2 bases and V 8 bases, and 7 bases lay outside the gene matches. In nucleotides, the CDR3 is TGTGCCAGCGCCAACACAGGGGTCACAGATACGCAGTATTTT. Protein: CASANTGVTDTQYF.

The chain combines TRBV6-5 with TRBJ2-7; possibly TRBD1 for D (6 bases). The CDR3 extends over 14 amino acids. Trimming left V 5 bases short and J 2 bases short, with 13 bases between. CDR1 and CDR2 (germline): MNHEY, SVGAGI. The DNA for the CDR3 is TGTGCCAGCAGTACAGGGTCGGGTCCCTACGAGCAGTACTTC. Amino acid sequence: CASSTGSGPYEQYF.

This chain connects TRBV30 to TRBJ2-5, with 8 bases that match TRBD1. Per the germline V gene, CDR1 is GTSNPN and CDR2 is SVGIG (reference sequence). This CDR3 contains 14 residues. V was clipped by 1 base and J by 2 bases; unmatched bases: 3. CDR3 sequence (DNA): TGTGCCTGGAGTGGGGACAGGCTACAAGAGACCCAGTACTTC. Amino acids: CAWSGDRLQETQYF.

The rearrangement links TRBV6-5 to TRBJ1-2; D is possibly TRBD1 (6 bases). The germline V gene has CDR1 MNHEY and CDR2 SVGAGI. CDR3 length: 16 residues. V was clipped by 0 bases and J by 1 base, with 12 bases between them. CDR3 bases: TGTGCCAGCAGTTACTCAACAGGGTCCGTTAACTATGGCTACACCTTC. The encoded protein is CASSYSTGSVNYGYTF.

This chain joins TRBV7-8 and TRBJ2-1; 7 nucleotides agree with TRBD2. Per germline, CDR1 SGHVS and CDR2 FQNEAQ. The CDR3 length is 17 residues. V was pared by 5 bases and J by 3 bases, with 13 bases of the junction left unmatched. This CDR3 is CASSPAGVAGLYNEQFF. The CDR3 DNA sequence: TGTGCCAGCAGCCCGGCGGGGGTAGCGGGCCTCTACAATGAGCAGTTCTTC. Variable domain in full (rest from reference TRBV7-8 and TRBJ2-1): GAGVSQSPRYKVAKRGQDVALRCDPISGHVSLFWYQQALGQGPEFLTYFQNEAQLDKSGLPSDRFFAERPEGSVSTLKIQRTQQEDSAVYLCASSPAGVAGLYNEQFFGPGTRLTVL.

The rearrangement joins TRBV5-5 to TRBJ2-1, with D possibly TRBD2 on 6 matching bases. The CDR3 is 16 residues long. Germline V gene lookup returns CDR1 SGHKS and CDR2 YYEKEE (reference sequence). The V and J ends lost 0 bases and 4 bases respectively, with 14 bases between them. Here the CDR3 reads CASSLDRGGTYNEQFF. In DNA form, the CDR3 reads TGTGCCAGCAGCTTGGATAGGGGAGGAACTTACAATGAGCAGTTCTTC.

The V call is TRBV28, the J call TRBJ2-3; unclear D gene. Germline V gives CDR1 MDHEN, CDR2 SYDVKM. Trimming removed 4 bases at V and 0 bases at J, with 14 bases between. The CDR3 totals 16 residues. The CDR3 nucleotides are TGTGCCAGCAGTTCACTGAACTCCGCTAGCACAGATACGCAGTATTTT. Translating it yields CASSSLNSASTDTQYF.

The gene calls are TRBV27 and TRBJ2-2; D is unresolved. Germline assignment: CDR1 MNHEY and CDR2 SMNVEV (reference sequence). The V end lost 0 bases, the J end lost 1 base, and 6 bases lay between the germline ends. The length of the CDR3 is 15 residues. This chain's CDR3 is CASSLSVLNTGELFF. The DNA for the CDR3 is TGTGCCAGCAGTTTATCCGTATTGAACACCGGGGAGCTGTTTTTT.

The chain joins TRBV6-5 to TRBJ2-1; 7 nucleotides agree with TRBD2. CDR3 length: 16 amino acids. J was trimmed by 7 bases and V by 4 bases; bases with no gene match: 13. Germline V gives CDR1 MNHEY, CDR2 SVGAGI. CDR3: CASSSPRTSGLNEQFF. The CDR3 DNA follows: TGTGCCAGCAGTTCCCCTCGGACTAGTGGTTTGAATGAGCAGTTCTTC.

Regarding this clone: The sample has other DNA sequences that encode this CDR3 too. The rearrangement links TRBV27 to TRBJ2-7, with a weak D call TRBD2 (6 bases). Germline loops: CDR1 MNHEY, CDR2 SMNVEV (reference sequence). The CDR3 has 12 amino acids. V lost 2 bases and J lost 6, with 8 bases in between. CDR3 amino acids: CASSLRGGEQYF. DNA of the CDR3: TGTGCCAGCAGTTTAAGGGGAGGCGAGCAGTACTTC.

The rearrangement joins TRBV10-1 to TRBJ2-7; 8 nucleotides line up with TRBD2. CDR1 and CDR2 from the germline V gene are WNHNN and SYGVQD (reference sequence). The V gene end was trimmed by 2 bases and the J gene end by 6 bases; junction bases not matched to a gene: 15. This CDR3 comprises 17 residues. The CDR3 region has the DNA TGCGCCAGCAGTGAGGGGACTAGACGTAGATCGGAGGTCGAGCAGTACTTC. Translating it yields CASSEGTRRRSEVEQYF.

The genes are TRBV27 and TRBJ2-5; 7 positions agree with TRBD2. With 3 bases clipped from V and 5 bases from J, the junction kept 6 bases outside the gene matches. Looked up from germline, CDR1 is MNHEY and CDR2 is SMNVEV (reference sequence). CDR3 length: 14 residues. The CDR3: CASSLREPSETQYF. CDR3 sequence (DNA): TGTGCCAGCAGTTTGCGGGAGCCGAGTGAGACCCAGTACTTC.

V and J are TRBV27 and TRBJ2-1, with a tentative D call TRBD2 (7 bases). V lost 0 bases and J lost 3, with 12 bases in between. Germline V CDR1 and CDR2: MNHEY, SMNVEV (reference sequence). There are 16 residues in the CDR3. The CDR3 loop is CASSLSPGEGYNEQFF. The CDR3 DNA reads as TGTGCCAGCAGTTTATCTCCAGGGGAGGGCTACAATGAGCAGTTCTTC.

The rearrangement links TRBV10-2 to TRBJ2-3; D remains ambiguous. The CDR3 extends over 13 amino acids. V was shortened by 2 bases and J by 2 bases, with 5 bases between the two germline ends. CDR1 is WSHSY, CDR2 SAAADI, per germline. In DNA form, the CDR3 reads TGCGCCAGCAGTGAGAGAGCCACAGATACGCAGTATTTT. Its translation is CASSERATDTQYF.

The V gene is TRBV30, the J gene TRBJ1-4; 8 positions match TRBD1. CDR1 is GTSNPN, CDR2 SVGIG, per germline (reference sequence). The CDR3 is 13 residues long. The ends lost 5 bases at V and 9 bases at J; junction bases unmatched: 8. The DNA for the CDR3 is TGTGCCTGGGAGGACAGGGAGGAACAAAAACTGTTTTTT. Encoded protein: CAWEDREEQKLFF.

Notes on this clone: Germline and junction disagree at one end, which may indicate a read error. V usage is TRBV28 and J usage is TRBJ1-1; TRBD1 might be the D (6 bases). Germline CDR1 reads MDHEN; CDR2 reads SYDVKM. This CDR3 is 11 amino acids long. The DNA for the CDR3 is TGTGCCAGCCAGGGGAACGCTGAAGCTTTCTTT. Translation: CASQGNAEAFF. Full variable domain (outside the CDR3, taken from reference TRBV28 and TRBJ1-1): DVKVTQSSRYLVKRTGEKVFLECVQDMDHENMFWYRQDPGLGLRLIYFSYDVKMKEKGDIPEGYSVSREKKERFSLILESASTNQTSMYLCASQGNAEAFFGQGTRLTVV.

The V and J genes are TRBV2 and TRBJ2-3, with a possible D match to TRBD2 (5 bases). V was shortened by 2 bases and J by 1 base, with 10 bases between the two germline ends. Germline V gives CDR1 SNHLY, CDR2 FYNNEI. The CDR3 consists of 15 residues. CDR3: CASSERRVGTDTQYF. CDR3 DNA sequence: TGTGCCAGCAGTGAAAGGCGGGTTGGCACAGATACGCAGTATTTT.

This clone was seen only a few times. The genes are TRBV4-1 and TRBJ1-5, with a weak D call TRBD1 (6 bases). Germline V lookup: CDR1 MGHRA, CDR2 YSYEKL. V was trimmed by 1 base and J by 3 bases, leaving 10 bases between them. The CDR3 consists of 15 residues. The DNA for the CDR3 is TGCGCCAGCAGCCAAGTTGCAGGGGACAATCAGCCCCAGCATTTT. Protein sequence: CASSQVAGDNQPQHF.

By sample fraction, this clone is medium-sized. The V gene is TRBV28, the J gene TRBJ2-3; TRBD1 agrees at 9 bases. This CDR3 comprises 15 residues. Germline CDR1 reads MDHEN; CDR2 reads SYDVKM. Germline trimming cut 5 bases from V and 3 bases from J; bases unmatched to any gene: 6. CDR3 amino acids: CASSPRDRATDTQYF. The CDR3 DNA follows: TGTGCCAGCAGTCCCCGGGACAGGGCGACAGATACGCAGTATTTT.

The rearrangement joins TRBV4-1 to TRBJ2-7; 8 bases line up with TRBD1. This CDR3 has 14 residues. Germline V lookup: CDR1 MGHRA, CDR2 YSYEKL. The ends lost 6 bases at V and 4 bases at J; junction bases unmatched: 8. The CDR3 region has the DNA TGCGCCAGCAGAGGACAGGGTATTGGGTACGAGCAGTACTTC. It is translated as CASRGQGIGYEQYF.

This rearrangement joins TRBV28 to TRBJ1-5, with D hard to call. Germline V gene lookup returns CDR1 MDHEN and CDR2 SYDVKM. V was shortened by 5 bases and J by 7 bases, with 12 bases between the two germline ends. The CDR3 has 13 residues. The CDR3 nucleotides are TGTGCCAGCAGTCTTTTGGCCAACCAGCCCCAGCATTTT. It encodes CASSLLANQPQHF.

The chain links TRBV6-1 to TRBJ2-3; TRBD2 matches at 8 bases. This CDR3 is built from 15 residues. Germline V gives CDR1 MNHNS, CDR2 SASEGT. The ends lost 1 base at V and 3 bases at J; junction bases unmatched: 3. The CDR3 region has the DNA TGTGCCAGCAGTGAAGTGATAGCGGGAACAGATACGCAGTATTTT. This gives the protein CASSEVIAGTDTQYF.

The chain has TRBV6-5 and TRBJ2-3; weak D call: TRBD2 (7 bases). CDR3 length: 15 amino acids. V was trimmed by 2 bases and J by 4 bases, leaving 13 bases between them. CDR1 is MNHEY, CDR2 SVGAGI, per germline. The DNA of the CDR3 is TGTGCCAGCAGTTACGGGGGGGGGCCCCCAGATACGCAGTATTTT. It specifies CASSYGGGPPDTQYF.